This is a list of T cell receptor beta chains from one sample in a study of CD8 T cells in ankylosing spondylitis. One entry per CDR3 protein, called by TCRdb with MiXCR from the 5' RACE reads. The sample has more than 250,000 distinct CDR3 sequences; under 14% are singletons. What was sequenced was blood, either unsorted or a sorted T cell fraction (not recorded which). The receptors derive from a female donor with ankylosing spondylitis or in good health (not recorded which). Both conserved end residues are part of each CDR3. Each record gives: CDR3 protein, CDR3 DNA, V gene, clone size, D gene, J gene. A D gene is named only where the DNA matches it firmly. Size is omitted from some rows. Given values are once, few, many or a class for expanded clones.

CDR3 protein: CSARDRNRAVEAFF
CDR3 DNA: TGCAGTGCTAGAGATCGAAACAGGGCGGTTGAAGCTTTCTTT
V gene: TRBV20-1
clone size: many
D gene: NA
J gene: TRBJ1-1

CDR3 protein: CASSSTFGPYEQYF
CDR3 DNA: TGTGCCAGCAGCTCGACCTTCGGGCCCTACGAGCAGTACTTC
V gene: TRBV7-2
clone size: many
D gene: NA
J gene: TRBJ2-7

CDR3 protein: CASGWNTGELFF
CDR3 DNA: TGTGCCAGCGGATGGAACACCGGGGAGCTGTTTTTT
V gene: TRBV28
clone size: many
D gene: NA
J gene: TRBJ2-2

CDR3 protein: CASSQDREHTQYF
CDR3 DNA: TGTGCCAGCAGCCAAGACCGGGAACATACGCAGTATTTT
V gene: TRBV3-1
clone size: many
D gene: NA
J gene: TRBJ2-3

CDR3 protein: CASQGLANYGYTF
CDR3 DNA: TGCGCCAGCCAGGGACTAGCTAACTATGGCTACACCTTC
V gene: TRBV4-1
clone size: many
D gene: NA
J gene: TRBJ1-2

CDR3 protein: CASTHRGNTGELFF
CDR3 DNA: TGCGCCAGCACCCACAGAGGGAACACCGGGGAGCTGTTTTTT
V gene: TRBV5-1
clone size: many
D gene: NA
J gene: TRBJ2-2

CDR3 protein: CASSIGLRVDAFF
CDR3 DNA: TGTGCCAGCAGTATAGGACTTCGGGTCGATGCTTTCTTT
V gene: TRBV2
clone size: few
D gene: NA
J gene: TRBJ1-1

CDR3 protein: CSARDEGWATNTGELFF
CDR3 DNA: TGCAGTGCTAGAGATGAGGGGTGGGCGACGAACACCGGGGAGCTGTTTTTT
V gene: TRBV20-1
clone size: many
D gene: NA
J gene: TRBJ2-2

CDR3 protein: CAISEGSGRYNEQFF
CDR3 DNA: TGTGCCATCAGTGAGGGTAGCGGGAGGTACAATGAGCAGTTCTTC
V gene: TRBV10-3
clone size: many
D gene: TRBD2
J gene: TRBJ2-1

CDR3 protein: CASKRGYSNQPQHF
CDR3 DNA: TGTGCCAGCAAAAGGGGGTATAGCAATCAGCCCCAGCATTTT
V gene: TRBV12-3/TRBV12-4
clone size: many
D gene: NA
J gene: TRBJ1-5

CDR3 protein: CASSLTVDYGYTF
CDR3 DNA: TGCGCCAGCAGCTTGACGGTGGACTATGGCTACACCTTC
V gene: TRBV5-1
clone size: many
D gene: NA
J gene: TRBJ1-2

CDR3 protein: CASSQPTGVAKNIQYF
CDR3 DNA: TGTGCCAGCTCACAACCAACAGGGGTAGCCAAAAACATTCAGTACTTC
V gene: TRBV18
clone size: NA
D gene: TRBD1
J gene: TRBJ2-4

CDR3 protein: CASSLPAGRVGETQYF
CDR3 DNA: TGTGCCAGCAGTCTACCGGCGGGAAGGGTCGGCGAGACCCAGTACTTC
V gene: TRBV6-5
clone size: NA
D gene: NA
J gene: TRBJ2-5

CDR3 protein: CASSLIAGKGHGTQYF
CDR3 DNA: TGTGCCAGCAGTTTGATAGCGGGGAAAGGGCACGGGACCCAGTACTTC
V gene: TRBV12-3/TRBV12-4
clone size: few
D gene: TRBD2
J gene: TRBJ2-5

CDR3 protein: CASSLSPRETQYF
CDR3 DNA: TGTGCCAGCAGCTTAAGCCCTAGAGAGACCCAGTACTTC
V gene: TRBV7-3
clone size: NA
D gene: NA
J gene: TRBJ2-5

CDR3 protein: CASSQLGSLTDTQYF
CDR3 DNA: TGTGCCAGCAGCCAACTCGGGAGTTTGACAGATACGCAGTATTTT
V gene: TRBV28
clone size: once
D gene: NA
J gene: TRBJ2-3

CDR3 protein: CASSFSNLWDYFSYNEQFF
CDR3 DNA: TGTGCCAGCAGTTTCTCCAATCTCTGGGACTACTTCTCCTACAATGAGCAGTTCTTC
V gene: TRBV12-3/TRBV12-4
clone size: NA
D gene: TRBD2
J gene: TRBJ2-1

CDR3 protein: CSALRGPSKAQHF
CDR3 DNA: TGCAGTGCTCTCAGGGGGCCCTCCAAGGCCCAGCATTTT
V gene: TRBV20-1
clone size: many
D gene: TRBD1
J gene: TRBJ1-5

CDR3 protein: CASSPMGEQYF
CDR3 DNA: TGTGCCAGCTCACCTATGGGGGAGCAGTACTTC
V gene: TRBV18
clone size: few
D gene: NA
J gene: TRBJ2-7

CDR3 protein: CASSLFIQSYEQYF
CDR3 DNA: TGTGCCAGCAGTTTATTTATCCAATCCTACGAGCAGTACTTC
V gene: TRBV27
clone size: few
D gene: NA
J gene: TRBJ2-7

CDR3 protein: CASSFATIYEQYF
CDR3 DNA: TGTGCCAGCAGTTTCGCGACTATCTACGAGCAGTACTTC
V gene: TRBV28
clone size: few
D gene: NA
J gene: TRBJ2-7

CDR3 protein: CASSFGAGQNTGNTIYF
CDR3 DNA: TGTGCCAGCAGTTTCGGGGCGGGGCAAAACACTGGAAACACCATATATTTT
V gene: TRBV12-3/TRBV12-4
clone size: many
D gene: NA
J gene: TRBJ1-3

CDR3 protein: CASSVTWPETQYF
CDR3 DNA: TGTGCCAGCAGCGTCACTTGGCCAGAGACCCAGTACTTC
V gene: TRBV7-2
clone size: few
D gene: NA
J gene: TRBJ2-5

CDR3 protein: CASSFGLAGVRRNEQFF
CDR3 DNA: TGCGCCAGCAGCTTCGGACTAGCGGGAGTTCGGAGGAATGAGCAGTTCTTC
V gene: TRBV5-1
clone size: many
D gene: TRBD2
J gene: TRBJ2-1

CDR3 protein: CAISDQGAYEQYF
CDR3 DNA: TGTGCCATCAGTGATCAGGGTGCCTACGAGCAGTACTTC
V gene: TRBV10-3
clone size: many
D gene: NA
J gene: TRBJ2-7

CDR3 protein: CASSQYQQGTGELFF
CDR3 DNA: TGCGCCAGCAGCCAATACCAACAGGGGACCGGGGAGCTGTTTTTT
V gene: TRBV4-1
clone size: many
D gene: TRBD1
J gene: TRBJ2-2

CDR3 protein: CASSLGGTGTDTQYF
CDR3 DNA: TGCGCCAGCAGCTTGGGAGGGACAGGCACAGATACGCAGTATTTT
V gene: TRBV5-1
clone size: many
D gene: TRBD1
J gene: TRBJ2-3

CDR3 protein: CSARDPARSDEQFF
CDR3 DNA: TGCAGTGCTAGAGATCCGGCGAGGTCGGATGAGCAGTTCTTC
V gene: TRBV20-1
clone size: many
D gene: NA
J gene: TRBJ2-1

CDR3 protein: CAWSLRTGGDGGYTF
CDR3 DNA: TGTGCCTGGAGTCTGAGGACAGGGGGCGACGGTGGCTACACCTTC
V gene: TRBV30
clone size: NA
D gene: TRBD1
J gene: TRBJ1-2

CDR3 protein: CAWESGGPNTEAFF
CDR3 DNA: TGTGCCTGGGAGTCAGGGGGACCGAACACTGAAGCTTTCTTT
V gene: TRBV30
clone size: NA
D gene: TRBD1
J gene: TRBJ1-1

CDR3 protein: CASNMKGTYEQYF
CDR3 DNA: TGTGCCAGCAATATGAAAGGAACCTACGAGCAGTACTTC
V gene: TRBV28
clone size: many
D gene: NA
J gene: TRBJ2-7

CDR3 protein: CSARFPEGGNQPQHF
CDR3 DNA: TGCAGTGCTAGGTTCCCGGAGGGGGGCAATCAGCCCCAGCATTTT
V gene: TRBV20-1
clone size: many
D gene: NA
J gene: TRBJ1-5

CDR3 protein: CASSWVQDTGELFF
CDR3 DNA: TGCGCCAGCAGCTGGGTTCAGGACACCGGGGAGCTGTTTTTT
V gene: TRBV5-1
clone size: few
D gene: NA
J gene: TRBJ2-2

CDR3 protein: CASSPHGRGRQFF
CDR3 DNA: TGTGCCAGCAGCCCACATGGGAGGGGCAGGCAGTTCTTC
V gene: TRBV7-2
clone size: NA
D gene: TRBD2
J gene: TRBJ2-1

CDR3 protein: CSARANSGVYGEQFF
CDR3 DNA: TGCAGTGCTAGAGCTAATAGCGGGGTCTACGGTGAGCAGTTCTTC
V gene: TRBV20-1
clone size: many
D gene: TRBD2
J gene: TRBJ2-1

CDR3 protein: CASRPTGAPGNTIYF
CDR3 DNA: TGTGCCAGCAGACCAACGGGGGCGCCCGGAAACACCATATATTTT
V gene: TRBV12-3/TRBV12-4
clone size: many
D gene: NA
J gene: TRBJ1-3

CDR3 protein: CASSFGDYGYTF
CDR3 DNA: TGTGCCAGCAGTTTCGGTGATTATGGCTACACCTTC
V gene: TRBV12-3/TRBV12-4
clone size: many
D gene: NA
J gene: TRBJ1-2

CDR3 protein: CASKSGTANEKLFF
CDR3 DNA: TGTGCCAGCAAGTCCGGGACAGCAAATGAAAAACTGTTTTTT
V gene: TRBV6-1
clone size: many
D gene: TRBD1
J gene: TRBJ1-4

CDR3 protein: CSARPIGTRAGITDTQYF
CDR3 DNA: TGCAGTGCTAGACCGATAGGAACCCGAGCGGGGATCACAGATACGCAGTATTTT
V gene: TRBV20-1
clone size: many
D gene: TRBD2
J gene: TRBJ2-3

CDR3 protein: CASSLKPPGLANTGELFF
CDR3 DNA: TGTGCCAGCAGCCTAAAACCCCCGGGACTAGCGAACACCGGGGAGCTGTTTTTT
V gene: TRBV7-8
clone size: many
D gene: TRBD2
J gene: TRBJ2-2